One and the same sample provided the 10 T cell receptor beta chains below, sequenced in a study of blood T cell repertoires in COVID-19. TCRdb keeps only in-frame clones here, not all; method: immunoSEQ multiplex PCR. The sample yields 130,000 to 150,000 clones, 80% seen once. The specimen sequenced was peripheral blood. These receptor sequences come from a man aged 55 to 70 with active or convalescent COVID-19.

The chain uses TRBV7-2 and TRBJ2-2; possibly TRBD2 for D (7 bases). The CDR3 is made up of 17 amino acids. V lost 5 bases and J 3 bases, leaving 19 bases between the germline ends. The germline V gene has CDR1 SGHTA and CDR2 FQGNSA. The CDR3 region is CASSPQRGRGDTGELFF. As DNA, the CDR3 is TGTGCCAGCAGCCCCCAGAGAGGGAGGGGGGACACCGGGGAGCTGTTTTTT.

The V and J genes are TRBV7-2 and TRBJ2-2, with D possibly being TRBD1 (6 bases). The CDR3 extends over 15 amino acids. Per germline, CDR1 SGHTA and CDR2 FQGNSA. Trimming left V 0 bases short and J 7 bases short, with 12 bases between. The CDR3 reads CASSLAGVRGGELFF. Here the CDR3 DNA reads TGTGCCAGCAGCTTAGCAGGGGTCAGGGGCGGGGAGCTGTTTTTT.

This chain joins TRBV19 and TRBJ2-1, with a weak D call TRBD2 (5 bases). The germline gives CDR1 LNHDA, CDR2 SQIVND (reference sequence). Trimming took off 2 bases at V and 10 bases at J, with 15 bases between the two ends. CDR3 length: 14 amino acids. This CDR3 is CASSILASPREQFF. Written as DNA, the CDR3 is TGTGCCAGTAGTATATTAGCTAGCCCTCGGGAGCAGTTCTTC.

This clone was counted between two and nine times. V gene TRBV5-1 combines with J gene TRBJ2-5; D gene ambiguous. CDR1 is SGHRS, CDR2 YFSETQ, per germline. The CDR3 runs to 12 residues. V was shortened by 4 bases and J by 0 bases, with 4 bases between the two germline ends. DNA of the CDR3: TGCGCCAGCAGCACGGACCAAGAGACCCAGTACTTC. Translating it yields CASSTDQETQYF.

This clone has just one count. The chain carries TRBV6-5 and TRBJ1-2, with no clear D. The CDR3 is 12 amino acids. Deletions cut 6 bases from V and 8 bases from J, with 13 bases between. CDR1 is MNHEY and CDR2 is SVGAGI in the germline V gene. The CDR3 reads CASSSSPGGYTF. In nucleotides, the CDR3 is TGTGCCAGCAGCTCCTCCCCGGGAGGCTACACCTTC.

Comments on this clone: The same CDR3 is also encoded by other DNA sequences in this sample. The chain recombines TRBV12-3 or TRBV12-4 with TRBJ2-7; D remains ambiguous. Trimming took 3 bases from V and 1 from J, leaving 7 bases between them. The CDR3 contains 13 residues. For the CDR3, the DNA is TGTGCCAGCAGTTTCCAGCGATCCTACGAGCAGTACTTC. This gives the protein CASSFQRSYEQYF.

This clone showed up just a few times. The J gene is TRBJ2-2, the V gene TRBV27; 10 nucleotides match TRBD1. The CDR3 consists of 16 residues. J gave up 5 bases and V 5 bases, and 8 bases lay outside the gene matches. Germline V gene sequence: CDR1 MNHEY, CDR2 SMNVEV (reference sequence). In DNA, the CDR3 is TGTGCCAGCAGTCGAGTAGGGACAGGGGCTACCGGGGAGCTGTTTTTT. Translated: CASSRVGTGATGELFF.

The chain recombines TRBV9 with TRBJ1-1; 12 bases are shared with TRBD1. This CDR3 comprises 16 residues. The junction had 4 bases not matched to a gene; V was cut back by 0 bases and J by 4 bases. Germline V CDR1 and CDR2: SGDLS, YYNGEE. The chain's CDR3 is CASSVGGQGASTEAFF. CDR3 nucleotide sequence: TGTGCCAGCAGCGTAGGGGGACAGGGGGCGAGCACTGAAGCTTTCTTT.

This clone showed up just once. The chain carries TRBV30 and TRBJ1-6; 8 bases align to TRBD1. The germline V gene has CDR1 GTSNPN and CDR2 SVGIG (reference sequence). After removal of 3 bases from V and 10 bases from J, the junction contained 8 bases not matched to a gene. This CDR3 region has 14 residues. The CDR3 loop reads CAWSAGGRNSPLHF. CDR3 sequence (DNA): TGTGCCTGGAGCGCAGGGGGCCGTAACTCACCCCTCCACTTT.

The genes are TRBV27 and TRBJ1-1; no reliable D call. The ends were cut back, 6 bases at V and 0 bases at J, with 11 bases in the middle. This CDR3 comprises 14 residues. Germline V CDR1 and CDR2: MNHEY, SMNVEV (reference sequence). The CDR3 region has the DNA TGTGCCAGCAGACTCGCGGGAGTGAACACTGAAGCTTTCTTT. Amino acid sequence: CASRLAGVNTEAFF.